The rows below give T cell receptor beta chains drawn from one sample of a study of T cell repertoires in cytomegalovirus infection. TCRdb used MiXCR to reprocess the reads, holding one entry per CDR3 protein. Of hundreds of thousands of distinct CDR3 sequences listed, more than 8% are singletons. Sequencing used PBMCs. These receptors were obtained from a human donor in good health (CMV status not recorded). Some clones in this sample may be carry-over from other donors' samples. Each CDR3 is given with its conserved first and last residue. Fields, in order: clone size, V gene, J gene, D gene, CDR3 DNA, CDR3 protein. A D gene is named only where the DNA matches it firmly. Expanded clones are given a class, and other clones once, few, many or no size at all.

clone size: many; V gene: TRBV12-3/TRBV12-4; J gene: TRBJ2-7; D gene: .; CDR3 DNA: TGTGCCAGCACCCAGATTGGAGCCGAGCAGTACTTC; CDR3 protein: CASTQIGAEQYF
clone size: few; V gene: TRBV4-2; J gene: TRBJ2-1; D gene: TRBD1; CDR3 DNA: TGTGCCAGCAGCCCAGCGACAGGGGGCTATAACAATGAGCAGTTCTTC; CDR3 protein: CASSPATGGYNNEQFF
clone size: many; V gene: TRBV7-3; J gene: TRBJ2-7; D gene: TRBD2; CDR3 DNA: TGTGCCAGCAGCTTAGGAGGCCCAAGGGGACTAGGCTACGAGCAGTACTTC; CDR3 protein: CASSLGGPRGLGYEQYF
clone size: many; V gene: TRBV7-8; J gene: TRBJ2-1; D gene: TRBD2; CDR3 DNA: TGTGCCAGCAGCTTAGGAGGAGCGGGAGTCCTCGACAATGAGCAGTTCTTC; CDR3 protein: CASSLGGAGVLDNEQFF
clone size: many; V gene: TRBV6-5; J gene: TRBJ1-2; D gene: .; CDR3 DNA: TGTGCCAGCACCCTTGGGAGGGGGACGGGTAACTATGGCTACACCTTC; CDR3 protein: CASTLGRGTGNYGYTF
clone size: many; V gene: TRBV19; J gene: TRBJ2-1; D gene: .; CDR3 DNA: TGTGCCAGTAGTATCCTACCCTCCGGGGCCAGCTCCTACAATGAGCAGTTCTTC; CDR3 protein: CASSILPSGASSYNEQFF
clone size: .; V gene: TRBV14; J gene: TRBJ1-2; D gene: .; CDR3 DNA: TGTGCCAGCAGCCAGAGGGGCCTCGGAGGCGACTATGGCTACACCTTC; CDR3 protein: CASSQRGLGGDYGYTF
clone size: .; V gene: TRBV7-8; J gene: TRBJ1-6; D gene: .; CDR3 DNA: TGTGCCAGCAGCTTCTCCGGGGCCCCAGGCAATTCACCCCTCCACTTT; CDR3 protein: CASSFSGAPGNSPLHF
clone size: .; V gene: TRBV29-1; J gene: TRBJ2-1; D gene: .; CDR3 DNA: TGCAGCGTTGAAGAGCTCCATGGGGTGAGGTCCTACAATGAGCAGTTCTTC; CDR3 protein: CSVEELHGVRSYNEQFF
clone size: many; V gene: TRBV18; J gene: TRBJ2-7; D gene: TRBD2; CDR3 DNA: TGTGCCAGCTCAACTCGACTAGCGGGGGACTACGAGCAGTACTTC; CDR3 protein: CASSTRLAGDYEQYF
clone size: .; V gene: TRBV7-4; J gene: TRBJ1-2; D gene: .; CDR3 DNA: TGTGCCAGCAGCCTAGGTACAGGGTTTGGCTACACCTTC; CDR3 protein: CASSLGTGFGYTF
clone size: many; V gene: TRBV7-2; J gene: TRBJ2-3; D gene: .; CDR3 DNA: TGTGCCAGCAGCTTAGCTACATTCGATACGCAGTATTTT; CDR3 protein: CASSLATFDTQYF
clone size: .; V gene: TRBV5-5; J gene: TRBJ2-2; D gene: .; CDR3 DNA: TGTGCCAGCGGCGGCTCCGGGCCCAACACCGGGGAGCTGTTTTTT; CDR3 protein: CASGGSGPNTGELFF
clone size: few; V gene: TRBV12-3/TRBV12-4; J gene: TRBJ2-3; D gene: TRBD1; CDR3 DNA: TGTGCCAGCAGTTTAGGACAGGGCTTCGCAGATACGCAGTATTTT; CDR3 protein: CASSLGQGFADTQYF
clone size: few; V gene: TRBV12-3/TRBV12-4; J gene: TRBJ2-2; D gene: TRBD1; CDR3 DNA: TGTGCCAGCAGTACTACAGGGGGATGGACCGGGGAGCTGTTTTTT; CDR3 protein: CASSTTGGWTGELFF
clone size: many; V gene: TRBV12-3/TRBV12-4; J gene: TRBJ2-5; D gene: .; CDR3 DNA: TGTGCCAGCAGTTCCGGGATCTTGGTCACAGAGACCCAGTACTTC; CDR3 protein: CASSSGILVTETQYF
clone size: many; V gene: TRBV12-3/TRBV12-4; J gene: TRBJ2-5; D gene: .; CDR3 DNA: TGTGCCAGCAGTTTAGGGAGGGTACAAGAGACCCAGTACTTC; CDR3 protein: CASSLGRVQETQYF
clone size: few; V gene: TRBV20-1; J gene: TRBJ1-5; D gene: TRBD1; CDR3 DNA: TGCAGTGCTAGACCTACAGGGGGCGCAAATCAGCCCCAGCATTTT; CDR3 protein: CSARPTGGANQPQHF
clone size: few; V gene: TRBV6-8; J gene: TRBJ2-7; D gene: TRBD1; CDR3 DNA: TGTGCCAGCAGCCCCGGACAGGGATCGACCTCCTACGTGCCCTACGAGCAGTACTTC; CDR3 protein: CASSPGQGSTSYVPYEQYF
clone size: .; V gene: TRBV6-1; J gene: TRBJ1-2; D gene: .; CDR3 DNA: TGTGCCAGCAGTGAAGCGGCTATGGGGCTGGGGTATGGCTACACCTTC; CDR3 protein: CASSEAAMGLGYGYTF
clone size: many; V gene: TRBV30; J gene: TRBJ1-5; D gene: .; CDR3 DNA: TGTGCCTGGAGCCAGGGGAGCGGCAATCAGCCCCAGCATTTT; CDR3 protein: CAWSQGSGNQPQHF
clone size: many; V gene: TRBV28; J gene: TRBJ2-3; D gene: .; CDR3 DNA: TGTGCCAGCACCCAAGGATCCGGGGATACGCAGTATTTT; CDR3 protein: CASTQGSGDTQYF
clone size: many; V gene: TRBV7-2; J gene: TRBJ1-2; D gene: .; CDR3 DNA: TGTGCCAGCAGCCAAGGGACAACTAACTATGGCTACACCTTC; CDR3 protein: CASSQGTTNYGYTF
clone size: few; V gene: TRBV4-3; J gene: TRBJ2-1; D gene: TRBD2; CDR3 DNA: TGCGCCAGCAGCCAAGTGCAAGCGGGGGCCGTTAGCTCCTACAATGAGCAGTTCTTC; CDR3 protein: CASSQVQAGAVSSYNEQFF
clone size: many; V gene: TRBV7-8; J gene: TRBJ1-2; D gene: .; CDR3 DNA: TGTGCCAGCAGCTTAGCGGCAGACTATGGCTACACCTTC; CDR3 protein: CASSLAADYGYTF
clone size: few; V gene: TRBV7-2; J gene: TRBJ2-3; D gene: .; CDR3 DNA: TGTGCCAGCACTTACCCAGGGACTAGCACAGATACGCAGTATTTT; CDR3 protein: CASTYPGTSTDTQYF
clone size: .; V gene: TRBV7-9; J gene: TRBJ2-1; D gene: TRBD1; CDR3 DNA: TGTGCCAGCTCCTTCGGGACAGGGTTTAGGGAGCAGTTCTTC; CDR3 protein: CASSFGTGFREQFF
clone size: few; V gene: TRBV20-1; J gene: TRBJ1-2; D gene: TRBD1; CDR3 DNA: TGCAGTGCCACAGACCGGGACAGGTCGTATGGCTACACCTTC; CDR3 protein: CSATDRDRSYGYTF
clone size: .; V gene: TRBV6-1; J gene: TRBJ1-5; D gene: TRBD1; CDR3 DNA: TGTGCCAGCAAAGACAGGGAAAAAGGCCGTAATCAGCCCCAGCATTTT; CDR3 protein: CASKDREKGRNQPQHF
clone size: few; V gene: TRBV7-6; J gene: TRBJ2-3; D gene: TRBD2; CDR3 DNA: TGTGCCAGCAGCTCCCCTAGCGGAGGAGTGGATACGCAGTATTTT; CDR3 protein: CASSSPSGGVDTQYF
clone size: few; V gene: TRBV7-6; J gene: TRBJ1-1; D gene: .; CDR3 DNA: TGTGCCAGCAGCTTCCGACTTAACACTGAAGCTTTCTTT; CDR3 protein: CASSFRLNTEAFF
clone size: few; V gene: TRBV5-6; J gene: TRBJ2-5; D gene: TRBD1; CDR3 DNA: TGTGCCAGCAGCTCCGTCTCTACAGGGGTAGAGACCCAGTACTTC; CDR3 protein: CASSSVSTGVETQYF
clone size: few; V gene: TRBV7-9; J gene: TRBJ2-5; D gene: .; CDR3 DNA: TGTGCCAGCAGCCCCTGGTCCCTCAGGGAGACCCAGTACTTC; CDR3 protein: CASSPWSLRETQYF
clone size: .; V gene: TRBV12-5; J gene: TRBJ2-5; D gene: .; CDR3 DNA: TGTGCTAGTGGTTCTCCCTCGATAATTGAAGAGACCCAGTACTTC; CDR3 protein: CASGSPSIIEETQYF
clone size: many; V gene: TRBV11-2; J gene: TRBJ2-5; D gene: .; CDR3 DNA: TGTGCCAGCAGCTTAAACATAATTGCCCAAGAGACCCAGTACTTC; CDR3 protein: CASSLNIIAQETQYF
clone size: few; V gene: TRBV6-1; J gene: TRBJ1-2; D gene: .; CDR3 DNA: TGTGCCAGCAGAGAAGGGACTACATCGCATGGCTACACCTTC; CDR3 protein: CASREGTTSHGYTF
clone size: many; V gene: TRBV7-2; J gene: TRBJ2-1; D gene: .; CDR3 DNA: TGTGCCAGCAGCCCCGAGGCAGGGATTTGGGGTGAGCAGTTCTTC; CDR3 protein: CASSPEAGIWGEQFF
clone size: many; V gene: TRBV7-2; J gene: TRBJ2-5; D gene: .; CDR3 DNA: TGTGCCAGCAGCTTAGGAGGGGTGCCAGAGACCCAGTACTTC; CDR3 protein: CASSLGGVPETQYF
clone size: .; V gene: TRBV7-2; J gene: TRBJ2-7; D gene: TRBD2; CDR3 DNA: TGTGCCAGCAGCACTAGCGGGGACTCCTACGAGCAGTACTTC; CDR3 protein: CASSTSGDSYEQYF
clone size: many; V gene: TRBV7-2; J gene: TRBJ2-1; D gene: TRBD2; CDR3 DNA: TGTGCCAGCACCACCGGGGTACTAGCGGGACGCAATGAGCAGTTCTTC; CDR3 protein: CASTTGVLAGRNEQFF
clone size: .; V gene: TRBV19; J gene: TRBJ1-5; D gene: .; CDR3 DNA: TGTGCCAGTAGTACCACGGGGGTTCATAGCAATCAGCCCCAGCATTTT; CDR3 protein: CASSTTGVHSNQPQHF